This T cell receptor beta chain was captured by sequencing in a study of shared clonotypes between healthy human individuals. General study points: Naive subsets tended to show greater estimated richness than memory subsets.

Researchers divided each subset's genomic DNA evenly across several immunoSEQ plates. Sorted-subset replicate PCR reactions contained 200 to 250 ng DNA, corresponding to tens of thousands of T cell genomes. TCRdb's table, derived via immunoSEQ multiplex PCR, lists solely in-frame clones and lacks some. The table records millions of clones, 85% to 95% of them present only once. As regards this clone: Its antigen remains unknown.

Positively selected for CCR7, the CD45RO-negative cells used as naive CD8 cells excluded terminally differentiated effector memory CD45RA+ cells. Germline assignment: CDR1 SNHLY and CDR2 FYNNEI. Trimming took 6 bases from V and 2 from J, leaving 9 bases between them. This CDR3 region has 13 residues. The specimen was naive CD8+ T cells sorted from blood. The sequence came from a man aged 18 to 29 in good health. This sequence joins TRBV2 and TRBJ2-3; a possible D gene is TRBD1 (5 bases). Written as DNA, the CDR3 is TGTGCCAGCAGCCGACAGACCACAGATACGCAGTATTTT. Protein sequence: CASSRQTTDTQYF. Based on the CDR3 plus reference TRBV2 and TRBJ2-3, the full variable domain is EPEVTQTPSHQVTQMGQEVILRCVPISNHLYFYWYRQILGQKVEFLVSFYNNEISEKSEIFDDQFSVERPDGSNFTLKIRSTKLEDSAMYFCASSRQTTDTQYFGPGTRLTVL.